Listed below are T cell receptor beta chains from one sample, sequenced in a study of neurological immune-mediated disorders. TCRdb ran MiXCR on the 5' RACE reads and lists one entry per CDR3 protein. This repertoire shows roughly 53,000 distinct CDR3 sequences, approximately 8.4% found once; its top ten account for 1.9%. Sequenced material: PBMCs. The source of these receptors is a woman in her thirties or forties in good health. The CDR3 runs from the conserved cysteine through the conserved F or W. A D gene is named only where the DNA matches it firmly. Clone size is not always given. Where it is, it says once, few, many or a class for expanded clones.

clone_size	v_call	d_call	cdr3_length	j_call	cdr3_nt	cdr3_aa
many	TRBV27	-	12	TRBJ1-1	TGTGCGACACGTGGGGGGGCTGGTGAAGCTTTCTTT	CATRGGAGEAFF
many	TRBV24-1	-	15	TRBJ2-1	TGTGCCACCGTAGAACAGGGATGGTCCTACAATGAGCAGTTCTTC	CATVEQGWSYNEQFF
many	TRBV12-3/TRBV12-4	TRBD1	14	TRBJ1-2	TGTGCCAGCAGTCTGACAGGGGGCGCGCGTGGCTACACCTTC	CASSLTGGARGYTF
many	TRBV11-2	-	14	TRBJ2-7	TGTGCCAGCAGCTTAGGGACTACCTCCTACGAGCAGTACTTC	CASSLGTTSYEQYF
many	TRBV5-6	TRBD2	18	TRBJ2-1	TGTGCCAGCAGCTTGGAGGGACTAGCGGTGAGCTCCTACAATGAGCAGTTCTTC	CASSLEGLAVSSYNEQFF
many	TRBV7-2	TRBD1	16	TRBJ1-2	TGTGCCAGCAGCCACGGGACAGGGAAAGGAGGGTATGGCTACACCTTC	CASSHGTGKGGYGYTF
many	TRBV18	-	17	TRBJ1-5	TGTGCCAGCTCACCACAGGCGGGCCGTTATAGCAATCAGCCCCAGCATTTT	CASSPQAGRYSNQPQHF
few	TRBV6-1	-	13	TRBJ2-5	TGTGCCAGCAGTGACAGCGGACAAGAGACCCAGTACTTC	CASSDSGQETQYF
many	TRBV20-1	-	15	TRBJ1-2	TGCAGTGCTAACCAGATGGGGTCCGTTAATTATGGCTACACCTTC	CSANQMGSVNYGYTF
many	TRBV7-2	TRBD1	15	TRBJ1-1	TGTGCCAGCAGCTATGTGTCAGGGGGGGTGGCTGAAGCTTTCTTT	CASSYVSGGVAEAFF
many	TRBV29-1	-	15	TRBJ2-3	TGCAGCATCCCCACGGCAGGGGCAAGCACAGATACGCAGTATTTT	CSIPTAGASTDTQYF
many	TRBV3-1	-	12	TRBJ2-5	TGTGCCAGCAGCCTCGTCTGGGAGACCCAGTACTTC	CASSLVWETQYF
many	TRBV6-5	-	13	TRBJ1-2	TGTGCCAGCAGTTACTCGACCGGCGCGGGGAGCACCTTC	CASSYSTGAGSTF
few	TRBV20-1	-	16	TRBJ1-1	TGCAGTGCTAGAGATCTCGGGGGGCTGGATGGCACTGAAGCTTTCTTT	CSARDLGGLDGTEAFF
many	TRBV20-1	-	20	TRBJ2-1	TGCAGTGCTAGAGATGGCAGGACCCGACTAGCTAGTAGGGGGTACAATGAGCAGTTCTTC	CSARDGRTRLASRGYNEQFF
many	TRBV5-1	TRBD1	14	TRBJ1-2	TGCGCCAGCAGCTTGGGGGACAGTAACTATGGCTACACCTTC	CASSLGDSNYGYTF
many	TRBV12-3/TRBV12-4	-	13	TRBJ1-1	TGTGCCAGCAGTTTAGCAACGGACACTGAAGCTTTCTTT	CASSLATDTEAFF
many	TRBV6-5	TRBD1	12	TRBJ1-1	TGTGCCAGCAGCGGACAGGGAGGATCAGCTTTCTTT	CASSGQGGSAFF
many	TRBV24-1	-	14	TRBJ2-5	TGTGCCACCAACCCAGGGGACAACCAAGAGACCCAGTACTTC	CATNPGDNQETQYF
-	TRBV7-2	-	15	TRBJ1-1	TGTGTCAGCAGCTTACGGCTCGGATTGAACACTGAAGCTTTCTTT	CVSSLRLGLNTEAFF
-	TRBV20-1	TRBD1	13	TRBJ1-1	TGCAGTGCTAGGGAGGGGGCGCTGCCTGAAGCTTTCTTT	CSAREGALPEAFF
many	TRBV9	-	15	TRBJ2-1	TGTGCCAGCAGCGTAGGGCTAGGCTCCTACAATGAGCAGTTCTTC	CASSVGLGSYNEQFF
-	TRBV5-1	TRBD1	15	TRBJ1-6	TGCGCCAGCAGCCCAGGGGGCGCCCCAGAGGGGGCCCTCCACTTT	CASSPGGAPEGALHF
many	TRBV5-1	-	12	TRBJ2-3	TGCGCCAGCAGCGGGTTGACAGATACGCAGTATTTT	CASSGLTDTQYF
many	TRBV27	-	15	TRBJ1-3	TGTGCCAGCAGTCCAGTGGGAGGGTCTGGAAACACCATATATTTT	CASSPVGGSGNTIYF